These 22 T cell receptor beta chains were all obtained from the same sample, sequenced in a study of T cell repertoires in cytomegalovirus infection. TCRdb independently ran MiXCR on the reads; one entry per CDR3 protein. The data contain around 190,000 distinct CDR3 sequences, roughly 14% of them seen just once; the ten biggest clones take up over 25%. Sequencing input: PBMCs. The receptors shown here come from a human donor in good health (CMV status not recorded). Some clones in this sample may be carry-over from other donors' samples.

The chain couples TRBV18 to TRBJ2-7; TRBD1 aligns across 10 bases. This CDR3 is built from 15 residues. CDR1 is KGHSH, CDR2 LQKENI, per germline. The V and J ends lost 1 base and 2 bases, in that order; junction bases with no gene match: 2. CDR3 DNA: TGTGCCAGCTCACCACAGGACAGGGGGACCTACGAGCAGTACTTC. Amino acids: CASSPQDRGTYEQYF.

V and J are TRBV19 and TRBJ2-5; 12 bases line up with TRBD2. Looked up from germline, CDR1 is LNHDA and CDR2 is SQIVND (reference sequence). Trimming cost V 5 bases and J 2 bases; bases outside gene matches: 6. This CDR3 comprises 16 residues. CDR3 residues: CASSPRGTSGQETQYF. DNA for the CDR3: TGTGCCAGTAGTCCCCGCGGGACTAGCGGGCAAGAGACCCAGTACTTC.

This clonotype appeared many times. The chain is built from TRBV7-2 and TRBJ2-2; 7 nucleotides align to TRBD1. With V trimmed by 0 bases and J by 14 bases, 9 bases remained unmatched. This CDR3 comprises 14 residues. The germline V gene has CDR1 SGHTA and CDR2 FQGNSA. This CDR3 reads CASSLASRQGILFF. The CDR3 coding sequence is TGTGCCAGCAGCTTAGCGTCAAGACAGGGTATCCTGTTTTTT.

The rearrangement uses TRBV20-1 and TRBJ1-4; TRBD1 matches at 8 bases. The germline gives CDR1 DFQATT, CDR2 SNEGSKA (reference sequence). Trimming cost V 5 bases and J 4 bases; bases outside gene matches: 9. This CDR3 is built from 15 residues. This CDR3 reads CSAFQGARVNEKLFF. In nucleotides, the CDR3 is TGCAGTGCTTTCCAGGGGGCTAGGGTTAATGAAAAACTGTTTTTT.

In its sample, this clonotype was seen many times. V gene TRBV7-8 combines with J gene TRBJ1-2; D is uncertain. The CDR3 runs 14 residues. Per germline, CDR1 SGHVS and CDR2 FQNEAQ. Deletions cut 1 base from V and 8 bases from J, with 14 bases between. CDR3 sequence (DNA): TGTGCCAGCAGCTTAGTCGACCGAACAAGGGGCTACACCTTC. It translates to CASSLVDRTRGYTF.

This clonotype was detected many times. This CDR3 is CASSSGGREQYF. DNA of the CDR3: TGTGCCAGCAGCTCGGGGGGGCGAGAGCAGTACTTC. This chain connects TRBV7-2 to TRBJ2-7; 8 bases agree with TRBD2. The CDR3 length is 12 residues. Losses at the gene ends were 4 bases for V and 7 bases for J; bases not matched to a gene: 3. CDR1 is SGHTA and CDR2 is FQGNSA in the germline V gene.

This clonotype has a handful of counts. V usage is TRBV28 and J usage is TRBJ2-5, with 7 nucleotides matching TRBD2. The germline gives CDR1 MDHEN, CDR2 SYDVKM. The CDR3 is made up of 16 amino acids. Trimming took 4 bases from V and 5 from J; bases not matched to a gene: 13. CDR3 sequence: CASSSTGLKYLETQYF. The CDR3 DNA sequence: TGTGCCAGCAGTTCGACGGGACTAAAATACTTGGAGACCCAGTACTTC.

This clonotype was counted a few times. The V gene is TRBV15, the J gene TRBJ2-6; perhaps TRBD2 as D (5 bases). Germline V lookup: CDR1 LNHNV, CDR2 YYDKDF (reference sequence). The CDR3 contains 19 residues. V lost 0 bases to trimming and J lost 0 bases, with 15 bases between them. CDR3 amino acids: CATSRDRGLSASGANVLTF. The CDR3 DNA is TGTGCCACCAGCAGAGATCGAGGACTTTCAGCCTCTGGGGCCAACGTCCTGACTTTC. The complete variable domain, with remaining parts taken from reference TRBV15 and TRBJ2-6, reads DAMVIQNPRYQVTQFGKPVTLSCSQTLNHNVMYWYQQKSSQAPKLLFHYYDKDFNNEADTPDNFQSRRPNTSFCFLDIRSPGLGDTAMYLCATSRDRGLSASGANVLTFGAGSRLTVL.

The chain couples TRBV7-9 to TRBJ2-2, with 9 bases that match TRBD1. CDR3 length: 15 amino acids. V lost 5 bases, J lost 3 bases, and 4 bases stayed unmatched. Germline V CDR1 and CDR2: SEHNR, FQNEAQ (reference sequence). The CDR3: CASSQGQGHTGELFF. CDR3 coding DNA: TGTGCCAGCAGCCAGGGACAGGGTCACACCGGGGAGCTGTTTTTT.

In its sample, this clonotype was seen a few times. CDR3 sequence: CASRRTADTEAFF. CDR3 nucleotide sequence: TGTGCCAGCAGAAGGACGGCCGACACTGAAGCTTTCTTT. This chain uses TRBV7-9 with TRBJ1-1; unclear D gene. The CDR3 has 13 residues. The germline V gene encodes CDR1 SEHNR and CDR2 FQNEAQ (reference sequence). V shed 6 bases and J shed 3 bases, with 11 bases lying between them.

This clonotype was seen more than once but under ten times. The chain uses TRBV4-1 and TRBJ1-1; D remains unclear. Germline values: CDR1 MGHRA, CDR2 YSYEKL. The V end was cut by 3 bases, the J end by 1 base, with 9 bases between. CDR3 length: 14 amino acids. The DNA of the CDR3 is TGCGCCAGCAGCCATTCCGTTAGGAACACTGAAGCTTTCTTT. This translates into CASSHSVRNTEAFF.

This clonotype has ten or more counts. The V gene is TRBV14, the J gene TRBJ2-1; weak D call: TRBD2 (6 bases). V was pared by 4 bases and J by 14 bases, with 18 bases between. The CDR3 has 13 residues. The germline V gene encodes CDR1 SGHDN and CDR2 FVKESK. In nucleotides, the CDR3 is TGTGCCAGCAGCCCAGTCCTGTCAGGCGGGGAGTTCTTC. Amino acid sequence: CASSPVLSGGEFF.

This clonotype showed up just a few times. V and J are TRBV5-1 and TRBJ2-7; D may be TRBD1 (5 bases). Germline V gene sequence: CDR1 SGHRS, CDR2 YFSETQ. This CDR3 has 16 residues. The V end was cut by 0 bases, the J end by 3 bases, with 16 bases between. The CDR3: CASSLAGMSSFYEQYF. CDR3 sequence (DNA): TGCGCCAGCAGCTTGGCAGGGATGTCTAGTTTCTACGAGCAGTACTTC.

This clonotype was observed many times. The rearrangement links TRBV7-2 to TRBJ2-7, with D maybe TRBD1 (6 bases). This CDR3 has 15 amino acids. Deletions cut 1 base from V and 3 bases from J, with 13 bases between. Germline V gene sequence: CDR1 SGHTA, CDR2 FQGNSA. CDR3 amino acids: CASSLGPDRRYEQYF. The CDR3 nucleotides are TGTGCCAGCAGCTTAGGACCGGACAGACGCTACGAGCAGTACTTC.

This clonotype was seen many times. The chain carries TRBV19 and TRBJ2-1; 8 positions match TRBD2. CDR3 length: 16 amino acids. Germline CDR1 is LNHDA and CDR2 is SQIVND (reference sequence). V trimming: 3 bases; J trimming: 7 bases; junction bases outside the gene matches: 11. The CDR3: CASSISLSSGSNEQFF. The CDR3 DNA sequence: TGTGCCAGTAGTATTAGTCTCTCTAGCGGGTCTAATGAGCAGTTCTTC. Full variable domain (missing parts from reference TRBV19 and TRBJ2-1): DGGITQSPKYLFRKEGQNVTLSCEQNLNHDAMYWYRQDPGQGLRLIYYSQIVNDFQKGDIAEGYSVSREKKESFPLTVTSAQKNPTAFYLCASSISLSSGSNEQFFGPGTRLTVL.

This clonotype was seen repeatedly, ten times or more. The chain employs TRBV6-2 or TRBV6-3 and TRBJ2-1; maybe TRBD1 (6 bases). The CDR3 has 15 residues. V lost 4 bases and J lost 5, with 15 bases in between. Germline V gene sequence: CDR1 MNHEY, CDR2 SVGEGT. This chain's CDR3 is CASSFLGTSNNEQFF. In DNA, the CDR3 is TGTGCCAGCAGTTTCCTCGGGACATCGAACAATGAGCAGTTCTTC.

Ten or more counts support this clonotype. J is TRBJ1-1 and V is TRBV28; D gene uncertain. This CDR3 contains 12 residues. Deletions cut 3 bases from V and 8 bases from J, with 10 bases between. Germline CDR1 and CDR2: MDHEN and SYDVKM. DNA for the CDR3: TGTGCCAGCAGTTTCGGCCCCTCCGAAGCTTTCTTT. It is translated as CASSFGPSEAFF.

In this sample, this clonotype turned up a few times. The chain combines TRBV27 with TRBJ1-2; D is uncertain. The CDR3 loop spans 16 amino acids. The V gene lost 8 bases and the J gene lost 1 base, with 20 bases spanning the gap. Germline V gene data show CDR1 as MNHEY and CDR2 as SMNVEV (reference sequence). The CDR3 spells CASASGRAGLNYGYTF. The CDR3 DNA sequence: TGTGCCAGCGCTTCCGGGAGGGCAGGACTTAACTATGGCTACACCTTC.

A few counts support this clonotype. The rearrangement uses TRBV25-1 and TRBJ1-5; D remains ambiguous. The CDR3 is 14 residues long. Germline V lookup: CDR1 MGHDK, CDR2 SYGVNS. The V end lost 5 bases, the J end lost 7 bases, and 15 bases lay between the germline ends. The CDR3 DNA reads TGTGCCAGCAGTACCATCCTGCAGGAACAGCCCCAGCATTTT. Translation: CASSTILQEQPQHF.

This clonotype appeared once. This sequence joins TRBV5-6 and TRBJ1-6; the D is unclear. The CDR3 sequence is 16 residues long. Trimming removed 0 bases from V and 7 bases from J, with 14 bases in between. The germline CDR1 and CDR2 sequences are SGHDT and YYEEEE. The CDR3 DNA sequence: TGTGCCAGCAGCTTGGGCGCATGGGTGCGAAATTCACCCCTCCACTTT. Its protein product is CASSLGAWVRNSPLHF.

In this sample, this clonotype turned up a few times. This rearrangement joins TRBV12-3 or TRBV12-4 to TRBJ2-5, with 13 bases lining up with TRBD2. CDR3 length equals 18 residues. Trimming at V came to 5 bases and at J to 1 base, leaving 10 bases not matched to a gene. CDR3: CASSLGTSGNTAQETQYF. The DNA for the CDR3 is TGTGCCAGCAGTCTCGGGACTAGCGGGAACACCGCCCAAGAGACCCAGTACTTC.

The rearrangement uses TRBV10-3 and TRBJ1-3; the D gene is possibly TRBD1 (5 bases). Trimming removed 6 bases from V and 2 bases from J, with 14 bases in between. CDR3 length: 15 amino acids. Germline V CDR1 and CDR2: ENHRY, SYGVKD. CDR3 protein: CAIRTRGGAGNTIYF. CDR3 DNA: TGTGCCATCAGGACCCGGGGGGGAGCTGGAAACACCATATATTTT.